The present entry profiles one TCR beta chain with its context. No antigen is known for it. Libraries were prepared by immunoSEQ multiplex PCR; TCRdb keeps only in-frame clonotypes and omits some of them. Of roughly 97,000 clones listed, 91% are singletons. CDR1 and CDR2 from the germline V gene are LGHNA and YNFKEQ. V shed 3 bases and J 2 bases; nucleotides not matched to a gene: 5. The CDR3 is 16 amino acids. The sample comes from a study of graft-versus-host responses after intestinal transplantation. The study, taken as a whole, reports: Detected in recipient marrow were GvH clones, some of which were first observed in ileum or blood.

This specimen consisted of unstimulated CD4+ T cells sorted from spleen or lymph node cells, obtained before transplant. The receptor's source is a human donor who was the organ donor for an intestinal transplant. This chain joins TRBV4-2 and TRBJ1-5; 9 positions agree with TRBD1. The CDR3 DNA follows: TGTGCCAGCAGCCAGGGCACAGGGGGCGGCAATCAGCCCCAGCATTTT. Translating gives CASSQGTGGGNQPQHF.